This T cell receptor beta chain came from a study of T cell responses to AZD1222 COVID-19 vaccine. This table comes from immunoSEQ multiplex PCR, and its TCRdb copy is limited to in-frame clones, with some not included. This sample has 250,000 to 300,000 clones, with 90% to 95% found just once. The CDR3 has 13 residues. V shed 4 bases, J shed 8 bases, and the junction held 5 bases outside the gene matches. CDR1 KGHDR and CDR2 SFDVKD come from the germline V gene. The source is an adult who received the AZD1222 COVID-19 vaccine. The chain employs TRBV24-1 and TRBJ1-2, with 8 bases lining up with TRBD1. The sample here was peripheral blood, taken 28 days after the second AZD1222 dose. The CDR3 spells CATSETTGVGYTF. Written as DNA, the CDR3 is TGTGCCACCAGTGAAACGACAGGGGTCGGCTACACCTTC.